This entry concerns a single T cell receptor (beta chain). Seattle-derived patients entered the study during active infection and were followed longitudinally. This CDR3 has 16 residues. CDR1 and CDR2 (germline): LGHDT, YNNKEL (reference sequence). Losses at the gene ends were 2 bases for V and 2 bases for J; bases not matched to a gene: 6. Original data processing: The assay estimated nucleated cells by amplifying reference gene primers. Clones were sequenced by immunoSEQ multiplex PCR, and TCRdb holds only the in-frame ones, with some missing. The V and J calls and clone size come from that table; D and trimming were worked out from the DNA. The data contain about 350,000 clones, roughly 90% of them singletons. The source of the sample is a study of blood T cell repertoires in COVID-19. Overall study: Acute and convalescent COVID-19 specimens originated in the United States, Italy and Spain. Nucleic acid was either cDNA or gDNA, and it came from T cells, B-cell-depleted T cells, or PBMCs.

This sequence originates from a woman in her sixties or seventies with COVID-19, enrolled during active disease. The material sequenced was peripheral blood. The V and J genes are TRBV3-1 (or the pseudogene TRBV3-2) and TRBJ2-7; 10 positions match TRBD2. The DNA of the CDR3 is TGTGCCAGCAGCCAATTCCGGACTAGCGGAACCTACGAGCAGTACTTC. This encodes CASSQFRTSGTYEQYF.